This is a list of T cell receptor beta chains from one sample in a study of blood T cell repertoires in COVID-19. Using immunoSEQ multiplex PCR, the repertoire was profiled, and TCRdb retains in-frame clones only, with some absent. This table has approximately 160,000 clones, approximately 80% appearing once. Sample: peripheral blood. Every receptor here comes from a woman of 80 years or more with active or convalescent COVID-19. Each CDR3 is given with its conserved first and last residue. A D gene is named only where the DNA matches it firmly. Part of the rows lack a size; the others show once, few, many or a class for expanded clones.

clone_size j_call v_call d_call cdr3_aa cdr3_nt
. TRBJ2-5 TRBV4-3 TRBD1 CASSQSTGQETQYF TGCGCCAGCAGCCAATCGACAGGGCAAGAGACCCAGTACTTC
. TRBJ1-2 TRBV1 . CTSSTMWSNYGYTF TGCACCAGCAGTACCATGTGGAGCAACTATGGCTACACCTTC
few TRBJ1-2 TRBV10-1 . CASSDPRTLKGGYTF TGCGCCAGCAGTGATCCCCGGACTTTAAAGGGTGGCTACACCTTC
. TRBJ2-5 TRBV27 . CASSWRVQETQYF TGTGCCAGCAGCTGGAGAGTCCAAGAGACCCAGTACTTC
. TRBJ1-6 TRBV18 TRBD1 CASSRGQGYSPLHF TGTGCCAGCTCCCGGGGACAGGGATATTCACCCCTCCACTTT
. TRBJ2-1 TRBV2 . CASPRGNEQFF TGTGCCAGTCCCCGGGGCAATGAGCAGTTCTTC
. TRBJ2-7 TRBV11-3 . CASSLDAGEFYEQYF TGTGCCAGCAGCTTAGACGCAGGGGAGTTTTACGAGCAGTACTTC
. TRBJ1-1 TRBV2 . CASRIRRTDNTEAFF TGTGCCAGCAGGATACGGAGGACAGACAACACTGAAGCTTTCTTT
. TRBJ1-2 TRBV7-2 . CASSLVGTGSLGYGYTF TGTGCCAGCAGCTTAGTTGGAACAGGGAGTTTGGGGTATGGCTACACCTTC
. TRBJ1-3 TRBV30 . CAWSNERSSGNTIYF TGTGCCTGGAGTAACGAGCGCAGCTCTGGAAACACCATATATTTT